This entry features one TCR beta chain sequence. Authors' methods: The assay estimated nucleated cells by amplifying reference gene primers. Some clones are missing from TCRdb's copy, which holds only in-frame ones; the method was immunoSEQ multiplex PCR. Clonal size and the V and J genes are those of that table, whereas D and trimming came from the DNA. This sample carries 50,000 to 70,000 clones, 90% of them seen once, and the ten largest clones take roughly an eighth. This record comes from a study of blood T cell repertoires in COVID-19. The overall study: The United States, Italy and Spain supplied acute and convalescent COVID-19 samples. PBMCs, B-cell-depleted T cells, or T cells provided the cDNA or gDNA that made up the material.

This CDR3 comprises 13 residues. CDR1 and CDR2 from the germline V gene are SGHVS and FQNEAQ. Trimming shortened V by 5 bases and J by 6 bases, and 11 bases separated the two germline ends. The clonotype originates from a human donor with active COVID-19. The donor label of this sample is uncertain. V gene TRBV7-8 combines with J gene TRBJ2-4; D is unclear. Sequencing was performed on peripheral blood. The DNA of the CDR3 is TGTGCCAGCAGCCAGAGCGACGTAAACATTCAGTACTTC. Encoded protein: CASSQSDVNIQYF.